Following are 17 T cell receptor beta chains from one sample sequenced in a study of blood T cell repertoires in COVID-19. Profiled with immunoSEQ multiplex PCR; TCRdb holds only in-frame clones, not every one. The sample shows about 140,000 clones, roughly four fifths of them seen only once. The specimen sequenced was peripheral blood. These receptors were collected from a man older than 75 with acute or convalescent COVID-19.

This sequence joins TRBV2 and TRBJ1-1; TRBD1 might be the D (6 bases). Trimming shortened V by 6 bases and J by 6 bases, and 11 bases separated the two germline ends. The CDR3 totals 12 residues. CDR1 is SNHLY and CDR2 is FYNNEI in the germline V gene. The CDR3 DNA reads TGTGCCAGCAGCACGACAGGACCTGAAGCTTTCTTT. Encoded protein: CASSTTGPEAFF.

This clone was counted between two and nine times. The chain joins TRBV7-2 to TRBJ2-7; D might be TRBD1 (5 bases). The CDR3 totals 16 residues. In germline, CDR1 is SGHTA, CDR2 FQGNSA. The V gene lost 2 bases and the J gene lost 2 bases, with 16 bases spanning the gap. This CDR3 is CASSLNPLVGAYEQYF. DNA for the CDR3: TGTGCCAGCAGCTTAAACCCCCTCGTAGGGGCCTACGAGCAGTACTTC.

This clone was counted a few times. The V call is TRBV7-2, the J call TRBJ1-1; a possible D gene is TRBD1 (5 bases). CDR3 length: 13 amino acids. Trimming removed 0 bases from V and 11 bases from J, with 13 bases in between. The V gene's germline CDR1 is SGHTA and CDR2 FQGNSA. The CDR3 sequence: CASSLAAAGVAFF. CDR3 in DNA: TGTGCCAGCAGCTTAGCCGCCGCGGGGGTCGCTTTCTTT.

J is TRBJ1-3 and V is TRBV5-6; D unresolved. Germline CDR1 and CDR2: SGHDT and YYEEEE. Trimming took 2 bases from V and 0 from J, leaving 9 bases between them. The CDR3 sequence is 15 residues long. The CDR3 coding sequence is TGTGCCAGCAGCTTCTGGTCAGGCTCTGGAAACACCATATATTTT. Translated: CASSFWSGSGNTIYF.

The rearrangement joins TRBV28 to TRBJ1-5; 7 bases map to TRBD1. Germline V gives CDR1 MDHEN, CDR2 SYDVKM. The J segment lost 0 bases and the V segment lost 6 bases, leaving 11 bases of the junction unmatched. CDR3 length: 17 amino acids. CDR3 in amino acids: CASRPETGSYSNQPQHF. CDR3 DNA: TGTGCCAGCAGGCCTGAGACAGGGTCATATAGCAATCAGCCCCAGCATTTT.

This sequence joins TRBV28 and TRBJ1-2; perhaps TRBD1 as D (5 bases). The CDR3 runs 15 residues. CDR1 is MDHEN, CDR2 SYDVKM, per germline. The V and J ends lost 5 bases and 0 bases respectively, with 13 bases between them. CDR3 bases: TGTGCCAGCAGTGCCCTCACAGGAGCTAACTATGGCTACACCTTC. Translation: CASSALTGANYGYTF.

The chain recombines TRBV2 with TRBJ2-5; D is perhaps TRBD1 (6 bases). Germline CDR1 is SNHLY and CDR2 is FYNNEI. This CDR3 region has 12 residues. Trimming shortened V by 10 bases and J by 1 base, and 10 bases separated the two germline ends. The CDR3, as DNA: TGTGCCACTTGGACAGCCCAAGAGACCCAGTACTTC. This translates into CATWTAQETQYF.

V and J are TRBV28 and TRBJ1-2; unclear D gene. The CDR3 is 12 residues long. The V end lost 4 bases, the J end lost 1 base, and 4 bases lay between the germline ends. From germline, CDR1 is MDHEN and CDR2 SYDVKM. CDR3 DNA sequence: TGTGCCAGCAGTTCAGATAACTATGGCTACACCTTC. Residues: CASSSDNYGYTF.

The rearrangement uses TRBV5-1 and TRBJ2-6; possible D gene TRBD2, 6 bases. Germline CDR1 and CDR2: SGHRS and YFSETQ. The CDR3 has 14 residues. V was clipped by 7 bases and J by 0 bases, with 8 bases between them. CDR3 in DNA: TGCGCCAGCGGGGGGAGCTCTGGGGCCAACGTCCTGACTTTC. It translates to CASGGSSGANVLTF.

The chain joins TRBV4-2 to TRBJ2-7; the D is unclear. The CDR3 has 15 amino acids. Trimming removed 0 bases at V and 3 bases at J, with 12 bases between. Germline CDR1 reads LGHNA; CDR2 reads YNFKEQ. CDR3 nucleotides: TGTGCCAGCAGCCAAGAGGTTCTAATCCACTACGAGCAGTACTTC. Protein product: CASSQEVLIHYEQYF.

CDR3 protein: CASSYGQGNTEAFF. Written as DNA, the CDR3 is TGTGCCAGCAGCTACGGACAGGGTAACACTGAAGCTTTCTTT. The V gene is TRBV7-9, the J gene TRBJ1-1, with 8 bases identical to TRBD1. The CDR3 is 14 residues long. Germline values: CDR1 SEHNR, CDR2 FQNEAQ (reference sequence). V lost 4 bases and J lost 2; bases outside the gene matches: 3.

The genes are TRBV6-5 and TRBJ2-3; possibly TRBD2 for D (5 bases). The CDR3 loop spans 13 amino acids. Germline CDR1 MNHEY, CDR2 SVGAGI. V was shortened by 6 bases and J by 2 bases, with 9 bases between the two germline ends. The chain's CDR3 is CASRRVPTDTQYF. The CDR3 DNA reads TGTGCCAGCAGGCGGGTCCCCACAGATACGCAGTATTTT.

The chain has TRBV7-8 and TRBJ1-2, with 11 bases aligning to TRBD1. The CDR3 is 16 residues long. Germline CDR1 SGHVS, CDR2 FQNEAQ. V lost 5 bases to trimming and J lost 3 bases; unmatched junction nucleotides: 8. The CDR3 sequence is CASSTDRGHEDYGYTF. DNA for the CDR3: TGTGCCAGCAGCACGGACAGGGGGCATGAGGACTATGGCTACACCTTC.

The rearrangement joins TRBV4-3 to TRBJ2-6; TRBD1 might be the D (5 bases). The CDR3 is 18 amino acids. Trimming left V 2 bases short and J 1 base short, with 15 bases between. Germline values: CDR1 LGHNA, CDR2 YSLEER. CDR3 amino acids: CASSQSATAVSGANVLTF. CDR3 in DNA: TGCGCCAGCAGCCAATCCGCGACAGCCGTTTCTGGGGCCAACGTCCTGACTTTC.

Here the CDR3 reads CASSLPLRIYEQYF. CDR3 DNA sequence: TGTGCCAGCAGCCTCCCACTCCGAATCTACGAGCAGTACTTC. The gene calls are TRBV28 and TRBJ2-7; D gene unclear. The germline gives CDR1 MDHEN, CDR2 SYDVKM. Trimming shortened V by 6 bases and J by 3 bases, and 15 bases separated the two germline ends. There are 14 residues in the CDR3.

The chain recombines TRBV30 with TRBJ2-5; a weak D match, TRBD2 (6 bases). The CDR3 is 12 residues long. Germline CDR1 GTSNPN, CDR2 SVGIG (reference sequence). The V gene lost 5 bases and the J gene lost 7 bases, with 14 bases spanning the gap. The CDR3 nucleotides read TGTGCCTGGCTTGGATTGGGGGGGACCCAGTACTTC. Its protein product is CAWLGLGGTQYF.

The chain links TRBV2 to TRBJ2-5, with 8 bases aligning to TRBD1. Germline V gene data show CDR1 as SNHLY and CDR2 as FYNNEI. CDR3 size: 13 residues. The J segment lost 4 bases and the V segment lost 4 bases, leaving 2 bases of the junction unmatched. The CDR3 DNA reads TGTGCCAGCAGTGCCCAGGGGGCAGAGACCCAGTACTTC. This translates into CASSAQGAETQYF.